This T cell receptor (beta chain) was recorded in a study of cytotoxic CD8 clonotypes in ibrutinib-treated CLL. The study, taken as a whole, reports: Sampling of sustained-remission and progressing patients occurred at differing times. While tracking circulating CD8+ T-cell counts, baseline clonality exceeded that of age-matched healthy donors. Few clonotypes were public, and these shrank or held steady under treatment. Ibrutinib response saw clonality rise, and progression saw it return toward baseline.

The germline V and J ends were trimmed by 4 bases and 1 base, with 10 bases remaining between them. Germline CDR1 MGHDK, CDR2 SYGVNS. CDR3 length equals 15 residues. The assay was immunoSEQ multiplex PCR, and TCRdb's table has in-frame clones only and misses some. The data show around 300,000 clones, approximately 80% seen once. Details on this clone: What it recognizes is unknown.

The sequence derives from a human donor with chronic lymphocytic leukemia. This chain joins TRBV25-1 and TRBJ1-4, with D unclear. The sample consisted of PBMCs, taken before ibrutinib treatment. CDR3 region: CASSVLQKTNEKLFF. CDR3 DNA: TGTGCCAGCAGTGTGTTACAGAAAACTAATGAAAAACTGTTTTTT.